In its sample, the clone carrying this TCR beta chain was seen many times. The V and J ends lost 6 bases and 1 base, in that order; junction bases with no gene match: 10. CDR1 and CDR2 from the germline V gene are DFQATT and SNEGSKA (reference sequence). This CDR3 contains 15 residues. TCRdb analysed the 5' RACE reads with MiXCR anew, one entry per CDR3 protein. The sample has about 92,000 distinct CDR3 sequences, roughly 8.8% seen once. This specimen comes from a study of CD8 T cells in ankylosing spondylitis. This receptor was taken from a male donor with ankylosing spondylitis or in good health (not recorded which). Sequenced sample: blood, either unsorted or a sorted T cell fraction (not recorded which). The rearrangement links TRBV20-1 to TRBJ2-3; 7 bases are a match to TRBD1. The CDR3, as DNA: TGCAGTGCGACCGCCCTACAGGGGCGCACAGATACGCAGTATTTT. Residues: CSATALQGRTDTQYF.